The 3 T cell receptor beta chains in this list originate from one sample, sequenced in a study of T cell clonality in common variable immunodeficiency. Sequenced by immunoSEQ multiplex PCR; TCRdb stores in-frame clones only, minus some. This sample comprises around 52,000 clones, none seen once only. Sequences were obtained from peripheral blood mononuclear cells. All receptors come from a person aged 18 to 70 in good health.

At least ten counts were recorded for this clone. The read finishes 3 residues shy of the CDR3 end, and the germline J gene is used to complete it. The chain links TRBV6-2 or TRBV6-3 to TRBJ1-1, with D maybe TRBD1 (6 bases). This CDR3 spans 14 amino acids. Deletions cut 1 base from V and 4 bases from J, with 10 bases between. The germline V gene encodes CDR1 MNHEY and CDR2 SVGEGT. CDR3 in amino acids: CASSYLQGSTEAFF. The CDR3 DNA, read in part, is TGTGCCAGCAGTTACTTACAGGGCAGCACTGAA.

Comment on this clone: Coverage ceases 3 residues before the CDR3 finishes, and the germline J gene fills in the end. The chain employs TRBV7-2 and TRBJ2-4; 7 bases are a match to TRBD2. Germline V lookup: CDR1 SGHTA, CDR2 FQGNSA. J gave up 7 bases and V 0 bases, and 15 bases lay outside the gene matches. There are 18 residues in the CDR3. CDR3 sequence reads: CASSLASASGGRSNIQYF. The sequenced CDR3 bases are TGTGCCAGCAGCTTAGCGTCGGCTAGCGGCGGGCGAAGTAACATT.

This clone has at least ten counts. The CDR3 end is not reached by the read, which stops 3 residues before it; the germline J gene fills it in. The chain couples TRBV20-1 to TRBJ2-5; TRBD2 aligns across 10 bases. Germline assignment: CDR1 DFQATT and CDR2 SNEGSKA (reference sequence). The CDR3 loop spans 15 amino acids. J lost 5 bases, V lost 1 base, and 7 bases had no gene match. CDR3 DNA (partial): TGCAGTGCTAGAGCAGAAGCGGGAGGGTGGGAGACC. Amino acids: CSARAEAGGWET. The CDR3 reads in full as CSARAEAGGWETQYF.